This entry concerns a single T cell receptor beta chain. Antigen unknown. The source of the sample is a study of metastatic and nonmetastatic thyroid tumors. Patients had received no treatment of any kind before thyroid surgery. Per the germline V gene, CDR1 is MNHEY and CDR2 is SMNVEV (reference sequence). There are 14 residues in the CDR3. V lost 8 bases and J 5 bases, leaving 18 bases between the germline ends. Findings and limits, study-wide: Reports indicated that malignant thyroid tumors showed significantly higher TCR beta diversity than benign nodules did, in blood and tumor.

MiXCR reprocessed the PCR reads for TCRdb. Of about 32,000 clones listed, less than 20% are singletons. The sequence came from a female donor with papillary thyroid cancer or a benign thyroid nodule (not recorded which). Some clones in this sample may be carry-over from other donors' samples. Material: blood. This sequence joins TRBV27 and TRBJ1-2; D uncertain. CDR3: CASRLTATGYGYTF. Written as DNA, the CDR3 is TGTGCCAGCCGCCTGACGGCTACGGGGTATGGCTACACCTTC.